This is a list of T cell receptor beta chains from one sample in a study of post-analysis software for immune sequencing data. MiXCR, applied by TCRdb to the PCR reads, yields one record per CDR3 protein. Of about 500,000 distinct CDR3 sequences listed, roughly 45% were seen once; the top ten hold 12%. Sequencing input: blood. The source is a girl under 18 with multiple sclerosis. CDR3s include the opening cysteine and the closing phenylalanine or tryptophan. A D gene is named only where the DNA matches it firmly. Clone size is shown for a subset of rows, as once, few, many or a class of expanded clone.

J gene	clone size	D gene	V gene	CDR3 protein	CDR3 DNA
TRBJ2-2	.	.	TRBV12-3/TRBV12-4	CASSLDGNTGELFF	TGTGCCAGCAGTTTAGACGGAAACACCGGGGAGCTGTTTTTT
TRBJ2-7	few	.	TRBV20-1	CSAQIPGEQYF	TGCAGTGCTCAGATCCCTGGGGAGCAGTACTTC
TRBJ2-7	.	TRBD2	TRBV11-2	CASSPIVGSGKDSSVYEQYF	TGTGCCAGCAGCCCTATCGTGGGTAGCGGGAAAGATAGCAGTGTCTACGAGCAGTACTTC
TRBJ2-7	.	TRBD1	TRBV28	CASSRIWTGHYEQYF	TGTGCCAGCAGCCGCATTTGGACAGGTCACTACGAGCAGTACTTC
TRBJ2-5	.	.	TRBV7-2	CASSLDGARETQYF	TGTGCCAGCAGCTTAGATGGGGCGCGGGAGACCCAGTACTTC
TRBJ1-2	few	TRBD1	TRBV28	CASIRTGPHYTF	TGTGCCAGCATCAGGACAGGGCCCCACTACACCTTC
TRBJ2-7	.	TRBD2	TRBV20-1	CSARAAPGLAAVYEQYF	TGCAGTGCTAGAGCTGCTCCGGGACTAGCGGCCGTTTACGAGCAGTACTTC
TRBJ2-3	.	.	TRBV29-1	CSPKDGNTQYF	TGCAGCCCCAAAGATGGGAATACGCAGTATTTT
TRBJ2-1	.	.	TRBV7-3	CASSLSSGANEQFF	TGTGCCAGCAGCTTAAGTTCGGGGGCAAATGAGCAGTTCTTC
TRBJ1-2	.	TRBD1	TRBV9	CASSKATGYDGYTF	TGTGCCAGCAGCAAAGCGACAGGGTACGATGGCTACACCTTC
TRBJ1-1	.	TRBD1	TRBV7-2	CASSLAGQGSTEAFF	TGTGCCAGCAGCTTAGCAGGACAGGGAAGCACTGAAGCTTTCTTT
TRBJ2-4	few	TRBD2	TRBV12-3/TRBV12-4	CASTRLAGGPTGKNIQYF	TGTGCCAGCACCAGACTAGCGGGAGGGCCTACTGGCAAAAACATTCAGTACTTC
TRBJ2-1	few	TRBD2	TRBV5-6	CASSRGLAGFREQFF	TGTGCCAGCAGCCGGGGACTAGCGGGATTTCGGGAGCAGTTCTTC
TRBJ1-2	.	TRBD1	TRBV19	CASSFRDRANYGYTF	TGTGCCAGTAGTTTCCGGGACAGGGCTAACTATGGCTACACCTTC
TRBJ2-7	few	TRBD2	TRBV28	CASSDSGVAGSYEQYF	TGTGCCAGCAGTGACTCCGGGGTAGCGGGATCCTACGAGCAGTACTTC
TRBJ2-1	.	TRBD1	TRBV25-1	CASSVGQAYYNEQFF	TGTGCCAGCAGTGTGGGACAGGCGTACTACAATGAGCAGTTCTTC
TRBJ2-7	.	.	TRBV6-5	CASSPVGEDYEQYF	TGTGCCAGCAGCCCCGTGGGGGAGGACTACGAGCAGTACTTC
TRBJ2-7	.	TRBD1	TRBV20-1	CSARTGGRYEQYF	TGCAGTGCCCGGACAGGGGGAAGATACGAGCAGTACTTC
TRBJ2-3	.	.	TRBV7-8	CASSLAYRMAPDTQYF	TGTGCCAGCAGCTTAGCTTACAGAATGGCACCAGATACGCAGTATTTT
TRBJ1-1	once	TRBD1	TRBV7-2	CASSLGGTGGWVTEAFF	TGTGCCAGCAGCTTAGGAGGGACAGGGGGCTGGGTCACTGAAGCTTTCTTT
TRBJ1-2	.	.	TRBV29-1	CSTDTGWSGYTF	TGCAGCACGGATACAGGGTGGAGTGGCTACACCTTC
TRBJ2-7	.	TRBD1	TRBV29-1	CSVEDGTGPYEQYF	TGCAGCGTTGAAGATGGGACAGGACCCTACGAGCAGTACTTC